A selection of T cell receptor beta chains follows, all from one sample in a study of blood T cell repertoires in COVID-19. Repertoires were generated with immunoSEQ multiplex PCR, while TCRdb's copy carries only in-frame clones and drops some. Of about 100,000 clones in the sample, around four fifths were seen once. Sequencing used peripheral blood. These receptors were obtained from a woman aged 70-85 years with acute or convalescent COVID-19. The CDR3 runs from the conserved cysteine through the conserved F or W. The D gene is left open where the match is weak. Part of the rows lack a size; the others show once, few, many or a class for expanded clones.

CDR3nt,CDR3aa,j_gene,d_gene,abundance,v_gene
TGCGCCAGCAGGGGTCCGATAGCGGGACAGACCACTTACTATGGCTACACCTTC,CASRGPIAGQTTYYGYTF,TRBJ1-2,TRBD1,.,TRBV10-2
TGTGCCAGCGGCGGGGGCTTCTTCAATGAGCAGTTCTTC,CASGGGFFNEQFF,TRBJ2-1,.,.,TRBV6-6
TGTGCCAGTAGTGGGGGGATCAATCAGCCCCAGCATTTT,CASSGGINQPQHF,TRBJ1-5,.,.,TRBV19
TGTGCCAGCAGCCTCGGGGTTAACTATGGCTACACCTTC,CASSLGVNYGYTF,TRBJ1-2,.,.,TRBV6-2/TRBV6-3
TGCAGCGCGGGAGACAGGGCCAAAAACATTCAGTACTTC,CSAGDRAKNIQYF,TRBJ2-4,.,.,TRBV29-1
TGTGCCAGCTCAGGTCAAGGGGGTAACACTGAAGCTTTCTTT,CASSGQGGNTEAFF,TRBJ1-1,.,.,TRBV18
TGTGCCAGTAGTATAAGGCGGGTTCCTAATGAAAAACTGTTTTTT,CASSIRRVPNEKLFF,TRBJ1-4,.,.,TRBV19
TGTGCCAGCAGCCCTAGCGGGGGGGCACAAGAGACCCAGTACTTC,CASSPSGGAQETQYF,TRBJ2-5,TRBD2,few,TRBV5-4
TGTGCCAGCAGCCCGTCAGGCTATGGCTACACCTTC,CASSPSGYGYTF,TRBJ1-2,.,.,TRBV7-9
TGTGCCAGCAGTAAGGACAGGGAAAGAGGCTACACCTTC,CASSKDRERGYTF,TRBJ1-2,TRBD1,.,TRBV12-3/TRBV12-4
TGTGCCAGCAGCTTAGCGGTTACAGGTACCCCGGGCAGAAATGAAAAACTGTTTTTT,CASSLAVTGTPGRNEKLFF,TRBJ1-4,.,.,TRBV7-8
TGTGCCAGCAGTACCGGGGAGGAGCAGTTCTTC,CASSTGEEQFF,TRBJ2-1,.,.,TRBV2
TGTGCCAGTAGTCCCCTTAATCAGCCCCAGCATTTT,CASSPLNQPQHF,TRBJ1-5,.,few,TRBV19
TGCGCCAGCCGGGGGAGACCGGGCGACGAGACCCAGTACTTC,CASRGRPGDETQYF,TRBJ2-5,.,.,TRBV5-1
TGTGCTAGTGGGCAGGGACAGAACACTGAAGCTTTCTTT,CASGQGQNTEAFF,TRBJ1-1,.,.,TRBV12-5
TGTGCCAGCAGTTACGGTGACACCTACAATGAGCAGTTCTTC,CASSYGDTYNEQFF,TRBJ2-1,.,.,TRBV6-6
TGTGCCAGCTCACGAGAGGGGGCGGCACCCCAGCATTTT,CASSREGAAPQHF,TRBJ1-5,TRBD1,.,TRBV18
TGTGCCAGCAGTTTATTGCTAAGACAGGGTTCCACCGGGGAGCTGTTTTTT,CASSLLLRQGSTGELFF,TRBJ2-2,TRBD1,.,TRBV28
TGTGCCAGCAGCTCGGGACAGGGGGGTGGAGAGACCCAGTACTTC,CASSSGQGGGETQYF,TRBJ2-5,TRBD1,.,TRBV5-4
TGTGCCAGCAGCTCTGGGACTAGCGGGGGCACAGATACGCAGTATTTT,CASSSGTSGGTDTQYF,TRBJ2-3,TRBD2,.,TRBV7-2
TGTGCCAGCAGTTCTATGGGGGGGGAGAGCGAGGCCCAGCATTTT,CASSSMGGESEAQHF,TRBJ1-5,.,.,TRBV28